The TCR beta chain described here comes from a study of CD8+CD57+ T cells in acquired aplastic anemia. Between the trimmed V and J ends, which lost 0 bases and 1 base, there was a span of 10 bases. Germline lookup yields CDR1 SGHRS and CDR2 YFSETQ. This CDR3 has 15 amino acids. The sequenced patients had an expansion of CD8+CD57+ cells seen by flow cytometry. Genomic DNA acted as the template from which TCR beta VDJ combination and CDR3 sequence profiling were carried out. MiXCR, applied by TCRdb to the reads, yields one record per CDR3 protein. Among around 290,000 distinct CDR3 sequences listed, 56% were seen once.

Source material: sorted CD4+, CD8+, or CD8+CD57+ T cells (not recorded which) from PBMCs. The TCR comes from a human donor with aplastic anemia. The gene calls are TRBV5-1 and TRBJ1-1; no clear D. The chain's CDR3 is CASSLVSGPNTEAFF. As DNA, the CDR3 is TGCGCCAGCAGCTTGGTTTCAGGCCCGAACACTGAAGCTTTCTTT.